Presented here are 2 T cell receptor beta chains from one specimen sequenced in a study of cytomegalovirus exposure and HLA in healthy donors. Primers: 60 Vbeta forward and 13 Jbeta reverse. Here immunoSEQ multiplex PCR was the method, and the copy in TCRdb shows in-frame clones only, minus some. Listed are nearly 200,000 clones; 0.65% to 0.75% falls within the top ten. Input material: PBMCs. All receptors derive from a boy aged 5 to 17 in good health and CMV-seronegative.

The genes are TRBV5-4 and TRBJ1-1; 8 nucleotides line up with TRBD1. V shed 9 bases, J shed 1 base, and the junction held 5 bases outside the gene matches. Germline loops: CDR1 SGHNT, CDR2 YYREEE (reference sequence). The length of the CDR3 is 13 residues. CDR3 protein: CATSGQGNTEAFF. CDR3 nucleotides: TGTGCCACATCAGGACAGGGGAACACTGAAGCTTTCTTT.

This rearrangement joins TRBV5-6 to TRBJ1-5, with D possibly TRBD1 on 6 matching bases. Trimming removed 3 bases from V and 6 bases from J, with 13 bases in between. The CDR3 runs 14 residues. Germline V gene data show CDR1 as SGHDT and CDR2 as YYEEEE. CDR3 sequence (DNA): TGTGCCAGCAGCTCGGCAGGGGTTGGTCAGCCCCAGCATTTT. Its protein product is CASSSAGVGQPQHF.